This T cell receptor (beta chain) was captured in a study of memory CD4+ T cells and cytomegalovirus serostatus. Across the whole study: Of the healthy Belgian adults, 9 or 10 were CMV seropositive and approximately 25 seronegative.

This CDR3 contains 11 residues. Germline V gene lookup returns CDR1 SGHTA and CDR2 FQGNSA. The germline V and J ends were trimmed by 7 bases and 5 bases, with 9 bases remaining between them. TCRdb's table, derived via immunoSEQ multiplex PCR, lists solely in-frame clones and lacks some. The sample shows about 56,000 clones, roughly 82% of them seen only once. Single viable CD3+CD4+CD8-CD45RO+ cells were sorted as the memory CD4+ T cells. After thawing, CD4+ T cells were positively selected. This TCR was sampled from an adult in good health and CMV-seronegative. This chain links TRBV7-2 with TRBJ2-7; D is perhaps TRBD1 (5 bases). The sequenced sample consisted of memory CD4+ T cells from blood. The CDR3 DNA is TGTGCCAGCAATAGGGGAAACGAGCAGTACTTC. It specifies CASNRGNEQYF.